The entry below gives a single TCR beta chain sequence along with its context. This clonotype was seen many times. Its antigen is unknown. Base-call qualities are not available, and no considerably larger clone is one nucleotide away. Including cysteine and phenylalanine, the CDR3 has 15 amino acids. The CDR3 DNA has 45 bases and is translated from base 1. V loses 4 bases of germline sequence and J loses 5 bases, and the interval between the two ends is 15 bases. Receptor amplification or capture employed multiplex PCR. TCRdb lists the instrument as Illumina HiSeq 4000. CDR3 regions were amplified by Arm-PCR with iRepertoire HTBI primers to construct TCR beta libraries. PCR products were gel purified before sequencing. Processing in the source paper ran as follows. A total of under 80 TRBV and under 15 TRBJ segments were identified across samples and were used for gene usage analysis of CDR3 amino acid clonotypes. Filtered high-quality paired reads were merged into contigs using COPE and FqMerger. BLAST was used to align contigs to the IMGT TRBV, TRBD and TRBJ reference genes, and CDR3 was defined following IMGT. Any clonotype with a frequency above 0.1% was classified as a highly expanded clone. Shannon entropy was used to measure repertoire diversity, and the Gini coefficient was used to measure V-J evenness. A clonotype found in more than one individual was treated as public. TCRdb trimmed the raw reads at Q25, called clones with MiXCR and kept productive beta chains. Each CDR3 protein gets just one entry, which takes the most common genes and DNA from the rows behind it. TCRdb's processing, not the study's, gives the V and J calls here. This sample lists about 660,000 distinct CDR3 sequences; about 32% were detected once. The top ten constitute around 40% of the sample.

This sample was taken from a study of regulatory T cells in long-lasting Graves disease (dated by TCRdb to 2020 to 2022). For the study in its entirety: Persistent Graves' disease was defined as persistently positive TSH receptor autoantibodies together with antithyroid drug treatment for over 5 years. On average, persistent Graves' disease patients in the clinical cohort had been on antithyroid drugs for eight to twelve years. This study used TCR sequencing and RNA sequencing of peripheral blood to compare persistent Graves' disease patients against newly diagnosed Graves' disease patients. TCR sequencing covered around 13 persistent and roughly 20 newly diagnosed Graves' disease patients, some 33 samples in total. The study took place in China and was registered as a clinical trial.

Interpreted using the paper, the time point label stands for: persistent/refractory GD, antithyroid drugs over 5 years with positive TRAb. For both TCR sequencing and RNA sequencing, RNA was extracted from PBMCs in TRIzol. The diagnosis of Graves' disease followed American Thyroid Association guidelines. Recruitment of patients was carried out at an endocrinology department in Xi'an, China. From each patient, nine milliliters of peripheral blood was collected into an EDTA anticoagulant tube. Ficoll Paque Plus density gradient separation was used to isolate PBMCs, and no further T cell sorting was performed. An Agilent 2100 Bioanalyzer and agarose gel were used to check RNA quality, and a NanoDrop 2000 was used to measure RNA concentration. Paper-wide results and their limitations: Only the TCR beta chain was sequenced and analyzed. Persistent Graves' disease patients showed lower TCR Shannon entropy and fewer highly expanded clones than newly diagnosed patients, suggesting clonal expansion. Only peripheral blood was studied, because thyroid tissue, the primary lesion, was inaccessible. More public clonotypes were shared among persistent patients (under 3,000) than among newly diagnosed patients (roughly 1,000). As a limitation, the authors acknowledged that the small sample size may reduce accuracy. TRBV28, TRBJ1-2 and TRBJ2-5 were preferentially used in persistent disease, while TRBV20-1 and TRBJ2-1 were favored in newly diagnosed disease.

This clonotype was sampled from a female donor with Graves disease. Recombination joined TRBV12-3 or TRBV12-4 with TRBJ1-5, with no D gene named confidently. The input for sequencing was peripheral blood mononuclear cells (PBMCs), taken when the disease was refractory, from a patient treated with antithyroid drugs. The CDR3: CASSWFRRGHQPQHF. The nucleotides read TGTGCCAGCAGTTGGTTCCGAAGAGGGCATCAGCCCCAGCATTTT.